Listed here are 3 T cell receptor beta chains from one sample, sequenced in a study of cytomegalovirus exposure and HLA in healthy donors. The PCR used 60 Vbeta and 13 Jbeta primers. Repertoires were generated with immunoSEQ multiplex PCR, while TCRdb's copy carries only in-frame clones and drops some. The sample records around 130,000 clones, around three quarters being singletons. The sample was PBMCs. Receptors were obtained from a male donor in good health and CMV-seronegative.

V and J are TRBV10-3 and TRBJ1-5; 7 positions match TRBD1. This CDR3 is 14 amino acids long. Germline loops: CDR1 ENHRY, CDR2 SYGVKD. The junction had 4 bases not matched to a gene; V was cut back by 2 bases and J by 6 bases. The chain's CDR3 is CAISETGAAQPQHF. The CDR3 nucleotides read TGTGCCATCAGTGAGACAGGGGCAGCTCAGCCCCAGCATTTT.

This CDR3 reads CASSLEGAVNTGELFF. As DNA, the CDR3 is TGTGCCAGCAGCTTAGAGGGGGCAGTGAACACCGGGGAGCTGTTTTTT. This chain uses TRBV11-3 with TRBJ2-2; D perhaps matches TRBD1 (6 bases). This CDR3 contains 16 residues. V lost 0 bases, J lost 1 base, and 9 bases lay in between. Per germline, CDR1 SGHNT and CDR2 YENEEA. The full variable domain, completed using reference TRBV11-3 and TRBJ2-2, is EAGVVQSPRYKIIEKKQPVAFWCNPISGHNTLYWYLQNLGQGPELLIRYENEEAVDDSQLPKDRFSAERLKGVDSTLKIQPAELGDSAVYLCASSLEGAVNTGELFFGEGSRLTVL.

The V and J genes are TRBV9 and TRBJ1-2, with a possible D match to TRBD1 (6 bases). CDR1 and CDR2 (germline): SGDLS, YYNGEE. Trimming shortened V by 2 bases and J by 13 bases, and 15 bases separated the two germline ends. CDR3 length: 12 amino acids. The CDR3 reads CASSVSRGGLTF. The CDR3 DNA reads as TGTGCCAGCAGCGTCAGCCGCGGGGGGCTCACCTTC.